This record looks at one T cell receptor (beta chain) sequence and its context. Its antigen remains unidentified. Sequencing used immunoSEQ multiplex PCR; TCRdb keeps in-frame clones, though not all of them. The repertoire holds some 33,000 clones, with 60% to 75% as singletons. The sample belongs to a study of radiotherapy plus CTLA-4 blockade in lung cancer. Across the study: Objective responses occurred in 18% of patients; 25% to 40% had disease control.

Overall study findings and caveats: Early blood T cell clone dynamics reportedly forecast response best, with interferon-beta. Once radiotherapy plus ipilimumab had been given, TCR clones derived from tumor expanded in blood.

Chemo-refractory metastatic non-small-cell lung cancer patients were treated with focal radiation plus CTLA-4 blockade with ipilimumab. The V and J ends lost 4 bases and 5 bases, in that order; junction bases with no gene match: 11. The CDR3 runs 17 residues. CDR1 is KGHSH, CDR2 LQKENI, per germline. The source of this sequence is a human donor with non-small cell lung cancer whose response to radiotherapy plus ipilimumab could not be evaluated. The material was peripheral blood, obtained from a patient treated with radiotherapy plus ipilimumab. The chain combines TRBV18 with TRBJ2-2; TRBD2 matches 9 bases. CDR3 sequence (DNA): TGTGCCAGCTCACTTAACCCTAGCGGGACCTGGACCGGGGAGCTGTTTTTT. As protein: CASSLNPSGTWTGELFF. Combining the CDR3 with reference TRBV18 and TRBJ2-2 gives the whole variable domain NAGVMQNPRHLVRRRGQEARLRCSPMKGHSHVYWYRQLPEEGLKFMVYLQKENIIDESGMPKERFSAEFPKEGPSILRIQQVVRGDSAAYFCASSLNPSGTWTGELFFGEGSRLTVL.